This TCR beta chain was recorded in a study of blood T cell repertoires in COVID-19. Overall study: The United States, Italy and Spain were the sources of the acute and convalescent COVID-19 samples. Sample material is recorded as cDNA or gDNA derived from T cells, B-cell-depleted T cells, or PBMCs.

The V gene lost 2 bases and the J gene lost 3 bases, with 8 bases spanning the gap. The length of the CDR3 is 14 residues. Original data processing: Nucleated cell counts were estimated from reference gene primer amplification. Sequencing used immunoSEQ multiplex PCR; TCRdb keeps in-frame clones, though not all of them. V and J calls and clone size are those listed in that table; D and trimming were worked out from the DNA. The sample holds approximately 100,000 clones, roughly 82% seen once. Material: peripheral blood. The chain couples TRBV23-1 to TRBJ2-1, with a tentative D call TRBD2 (5 bases). TRBV23-1 is noted as an ORF with a role that remains uncertain. The sequence was collected from a human donor in a cohort sampled during active COVID-19. Here the CDR3 reads CASSQPGLYNEQFF. CDR3 DNA sequence: TGCGCCAGCAGTCAACCAGGACTCTACAATGAGCAGTTCTTC.